This T cell receptor (beta chain) came from a study of T cell responses to AZD1222 COVID-19 vaccine. Repertoires were generated with immunoSEQ multiplex PCR, while TCRdb's copy carries only in-frame clones and drops some. Altogether around 77,000 clones are present, roughly 90% being singletons, with the ten largest covering under 3%. This CDR3 is built from 13 residues. With 4 bases removed from V and 4 bases from J, the gap between germline ends came to 10 bases. Germline loops: CDR1 KGHSH, CDR2 LQKENI. This receptor was obtained from an adult in good health. V gene TRBV18 combines with J gene TRBJ2-5; perhaps TRBD2 as D (6 bases). The source was peripheral blood, collected on day 0 of AZD1222 vaccination. CDR3 sequence (DNA): TGTGCCAGCTCACTGGGAGGAGGAGAGACCCAGTACTTC. It specifies CASSLGGGETQYF.